Sequencing of this T cell receptor (beta chain) was carried out in a study of human T cells and chemical hapten exposure. Study details: Patients, a majority of them female, were diagnosed with alopecia areata, totalis or universalis.

Time point in this sample: pre-sensitization, week 0. Treatment noted: therapeutic diphenylcyclopropenone sensitization with weekly scalp DPC. Trimming stripped 0 bases from V and 0 bases from J, with 18 bases between. Germline V CDR1 and CDR2: SGDLS, YYNGEE. CDR3 length equals 18 residues. TCRdb independently ran MiXCR on the RACE reads; one entry per CDR3 protein. The sample contains 57,000 or so distinct CDR3 sequences, about 11% of which appear only once. This clonotype was seen a few times. The sample in question was whole blood, obtained in connection with sensitization to the hapten diphenylcyclopropenone (DPC). This TCR was sampled from a woman between 35 and 50 years old with alopecia areata. Some clones in this sample may be carry-over from other donors' samples. V usage is TRBV9 and J usage is TRBJ2-5; weak D call: TRBD2 (6 bases). CDR3 in DNA: TGTGCCAGCAGCGTAGCTACGAGTGGAGTAGCGGACCAAGAGACCCAGTACTTC. It specifies CASSVATSGVADQETQYF. Variable domain in full (rest from reference TRBV9 and TRBJ2-5): DSGVTQTPKHLITATGQRVTLRCSPRSGDLSVYWYQQSLDQGLQFLIQYYNGEERAKGNILERFSAQQFPDLHSELNLSSLELGDSALYFCASSVATSGVADQETQYFGPGTRLLVL.